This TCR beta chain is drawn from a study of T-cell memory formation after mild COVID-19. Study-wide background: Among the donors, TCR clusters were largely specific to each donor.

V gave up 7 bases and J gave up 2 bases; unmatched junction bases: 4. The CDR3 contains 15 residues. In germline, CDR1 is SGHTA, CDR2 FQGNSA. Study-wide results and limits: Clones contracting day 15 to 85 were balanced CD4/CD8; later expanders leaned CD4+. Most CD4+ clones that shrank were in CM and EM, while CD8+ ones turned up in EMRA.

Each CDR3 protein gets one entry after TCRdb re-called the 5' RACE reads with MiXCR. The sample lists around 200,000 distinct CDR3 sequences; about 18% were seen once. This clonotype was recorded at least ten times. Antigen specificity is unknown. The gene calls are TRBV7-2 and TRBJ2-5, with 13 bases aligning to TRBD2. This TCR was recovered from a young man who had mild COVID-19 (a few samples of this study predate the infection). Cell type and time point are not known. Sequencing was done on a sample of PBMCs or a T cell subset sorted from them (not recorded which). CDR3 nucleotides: TGTGCCAGCAAATCGGGACTAGCGGGGCAAGAGACCCAGTACTTC. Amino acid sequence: CASKSGLAGQETQYF.